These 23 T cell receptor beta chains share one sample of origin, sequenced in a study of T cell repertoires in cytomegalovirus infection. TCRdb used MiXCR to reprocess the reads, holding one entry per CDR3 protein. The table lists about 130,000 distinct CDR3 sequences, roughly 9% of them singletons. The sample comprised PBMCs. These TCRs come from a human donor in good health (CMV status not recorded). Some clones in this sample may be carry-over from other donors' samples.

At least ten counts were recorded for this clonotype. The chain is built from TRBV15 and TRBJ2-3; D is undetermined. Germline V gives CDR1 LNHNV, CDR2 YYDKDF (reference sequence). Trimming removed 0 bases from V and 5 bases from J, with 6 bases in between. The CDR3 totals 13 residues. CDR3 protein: CATSRDLGDTQYF. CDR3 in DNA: TGTGCCACCAGCAGAGATCTCGGAGATACGCAGTATTTT.

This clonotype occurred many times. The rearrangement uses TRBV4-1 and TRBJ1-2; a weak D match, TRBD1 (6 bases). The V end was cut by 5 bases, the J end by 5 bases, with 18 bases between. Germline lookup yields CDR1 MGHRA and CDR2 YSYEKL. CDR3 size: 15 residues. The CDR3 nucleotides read TGCGCCAGCAGCAAGGAAGGGGGACTGGGGTATGGCTACACCTTC. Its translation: CASSKEGGLGYGYTF.

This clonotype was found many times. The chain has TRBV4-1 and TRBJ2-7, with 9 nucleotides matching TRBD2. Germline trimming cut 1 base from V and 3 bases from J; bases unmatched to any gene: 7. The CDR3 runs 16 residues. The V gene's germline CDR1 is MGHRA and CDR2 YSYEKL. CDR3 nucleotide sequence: TGCGCCAGCAGCCAAGGAAGACTAGCGGTAAACTACGAGCAGTACTTC. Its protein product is CASSQGRLAVNYEQYF.

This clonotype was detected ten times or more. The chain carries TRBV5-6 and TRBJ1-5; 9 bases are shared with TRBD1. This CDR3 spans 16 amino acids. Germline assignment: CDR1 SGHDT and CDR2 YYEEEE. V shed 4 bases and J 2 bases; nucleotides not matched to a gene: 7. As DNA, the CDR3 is TGTGCCAGCAGCCGACAGGGGGGTATCGGCAATCAGCCCCAGCATTTT. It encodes CASSRQGGIGNQPQHF.

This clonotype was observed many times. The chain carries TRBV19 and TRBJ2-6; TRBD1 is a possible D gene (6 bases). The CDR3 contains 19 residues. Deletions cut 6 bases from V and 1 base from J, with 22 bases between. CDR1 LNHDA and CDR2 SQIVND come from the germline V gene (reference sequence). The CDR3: CASSLLIGGTASGANVLTF. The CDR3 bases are TGTGCCAGTAGCCTCCTCATAGGGGGAACTGCTTCTGGGGCCAACGTCCTGACTTTC.

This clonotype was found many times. CDR3 protein: CASSLPGQGEGYTF. CDR3 in DNA: TGTGCCAGCAGTTTACCGGGACAGGGGGAGGGCTACACCTTC. The chain employs TRBV28 and TRBJ1-2; 11 bases are a match to TRBD1. This CDR3 is built from 14 residues. Trimming took 2 bases from V and 8 from J; bases not matched to a gene: 4. Germline CDR1 is MDHEN and CDR2 is SYDVKM.

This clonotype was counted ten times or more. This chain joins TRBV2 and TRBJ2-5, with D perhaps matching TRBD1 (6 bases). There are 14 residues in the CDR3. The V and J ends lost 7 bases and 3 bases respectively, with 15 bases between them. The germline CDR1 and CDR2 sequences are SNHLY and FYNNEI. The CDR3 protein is CASTSTGGKETQYF. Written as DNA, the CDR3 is TGTGCCAGCACCTCAACTGGGGGCAAAGAGACCCAGTACTTC.

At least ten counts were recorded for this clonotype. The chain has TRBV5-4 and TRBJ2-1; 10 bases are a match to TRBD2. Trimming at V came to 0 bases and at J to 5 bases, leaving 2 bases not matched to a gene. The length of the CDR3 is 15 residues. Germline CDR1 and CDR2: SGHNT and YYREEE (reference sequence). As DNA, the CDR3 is TGTGCCAGCAGCTTGGAACTAGCGGGGCACAATGAGCAGTTCTTC. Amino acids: CASSLELAGHNEQFF.

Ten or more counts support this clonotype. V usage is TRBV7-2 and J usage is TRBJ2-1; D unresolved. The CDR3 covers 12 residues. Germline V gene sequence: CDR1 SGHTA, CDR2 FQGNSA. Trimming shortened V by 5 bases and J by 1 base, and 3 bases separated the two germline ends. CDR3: CASSGSYNEQFF. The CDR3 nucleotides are TGTGCCAGCAGCGGGTCCTACAATGAGCAGTTCTTC.

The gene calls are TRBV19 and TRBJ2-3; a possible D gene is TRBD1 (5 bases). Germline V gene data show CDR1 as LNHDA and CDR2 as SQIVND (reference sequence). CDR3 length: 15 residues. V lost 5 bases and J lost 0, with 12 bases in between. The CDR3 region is CASSLAGISTDTQYF. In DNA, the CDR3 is TGTGCCAGTAGTCTCGCAGGGATTAGCACAGATACGCAGTATTTT.

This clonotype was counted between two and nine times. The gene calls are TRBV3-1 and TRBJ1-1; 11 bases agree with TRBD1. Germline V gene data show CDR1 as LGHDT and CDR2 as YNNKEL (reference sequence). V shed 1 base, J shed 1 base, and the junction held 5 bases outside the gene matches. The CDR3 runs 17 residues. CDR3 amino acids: CASSQGTGQGANTEAFF. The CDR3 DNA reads TGTGCCAGCAGCCAAGGAACAGGACAGGGGGCGAACACTGAAGCTTTCTTT. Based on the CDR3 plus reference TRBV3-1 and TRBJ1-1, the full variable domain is DTAVSQTPKYLVTQMGNDKSIKCEQNLGHDTMYWYKQDSKKFLKIMFSYNNKELIINETVPNRFSPKSPDKAHLNLHINSLELGDSAVYFCASSQGTGQGANTEAFFGQGTRLTVV.

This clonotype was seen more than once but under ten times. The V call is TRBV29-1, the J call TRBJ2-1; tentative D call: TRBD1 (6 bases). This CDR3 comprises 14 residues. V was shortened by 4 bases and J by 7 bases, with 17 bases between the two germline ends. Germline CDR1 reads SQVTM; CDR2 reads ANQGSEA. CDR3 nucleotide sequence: TGCAGCGTTGTAGGTGGGGAAGGGGGTAATGAGCAGTTCTTC. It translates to CSVVGGEGGNEQFF.

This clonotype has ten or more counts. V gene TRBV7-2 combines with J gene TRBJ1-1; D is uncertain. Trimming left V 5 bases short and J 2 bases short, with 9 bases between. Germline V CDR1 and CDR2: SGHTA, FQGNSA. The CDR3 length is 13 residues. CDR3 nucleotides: TGTGCCAGCAGCCCAAGAGTAAACACTGAAGCTTTCTTT. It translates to CASSPRVNTEAFF.

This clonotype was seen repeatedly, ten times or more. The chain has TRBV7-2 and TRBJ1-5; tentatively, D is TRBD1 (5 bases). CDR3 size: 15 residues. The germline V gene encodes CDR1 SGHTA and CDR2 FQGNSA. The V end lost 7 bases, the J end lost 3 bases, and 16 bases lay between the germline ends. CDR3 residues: CASTRSPGNNQPQHF. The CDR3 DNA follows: TGTGCCAGCACCCGAAGTCCAGGGAACAATCAGCCCCAGCATTTT.

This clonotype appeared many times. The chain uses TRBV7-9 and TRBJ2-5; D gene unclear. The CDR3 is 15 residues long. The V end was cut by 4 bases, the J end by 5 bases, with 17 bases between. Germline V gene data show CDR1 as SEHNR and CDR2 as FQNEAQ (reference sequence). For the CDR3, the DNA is TGTGCCAGCAGCTCCCCGGACCCGGGTGTGGAGACCCAGTACTTC. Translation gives CASSSPDPGVETQYF.

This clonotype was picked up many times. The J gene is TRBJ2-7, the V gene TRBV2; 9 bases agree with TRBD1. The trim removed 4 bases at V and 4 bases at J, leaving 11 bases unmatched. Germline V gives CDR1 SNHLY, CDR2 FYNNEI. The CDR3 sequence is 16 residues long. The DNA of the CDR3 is TGTGCCAGCAGTGGCCTGGGACAGGGAATCTCTTACGAGCAGTACTTC. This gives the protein CASSGLGQGISYEQYF.

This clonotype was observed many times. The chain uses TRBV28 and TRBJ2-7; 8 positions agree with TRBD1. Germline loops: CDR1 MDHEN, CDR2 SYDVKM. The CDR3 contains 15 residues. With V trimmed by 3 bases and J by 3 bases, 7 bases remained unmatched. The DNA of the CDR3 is TGTGCCAGCAGTTTTTCGACAGGGGTAAGCTACGAGCAGTACTTC. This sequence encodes CASSFSTGVSYEQYF.

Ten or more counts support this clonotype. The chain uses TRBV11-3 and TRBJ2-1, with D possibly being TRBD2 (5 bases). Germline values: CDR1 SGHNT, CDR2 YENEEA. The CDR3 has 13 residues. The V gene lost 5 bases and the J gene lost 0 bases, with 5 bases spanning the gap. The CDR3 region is CASSAGSYNEQFF. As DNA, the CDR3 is TGTGCCAGCAGCGCGGGCTCCTACAATGAGCAGTTCTTC.

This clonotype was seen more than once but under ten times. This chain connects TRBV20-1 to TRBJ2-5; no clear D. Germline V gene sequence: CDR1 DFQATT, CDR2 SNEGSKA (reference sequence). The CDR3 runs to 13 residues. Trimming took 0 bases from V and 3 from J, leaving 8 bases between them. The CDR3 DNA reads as TGCAGTGCTAGAGATAGCCAGAAAGAGACCCAGTACTTC. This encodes CSARDSQKETQYF.

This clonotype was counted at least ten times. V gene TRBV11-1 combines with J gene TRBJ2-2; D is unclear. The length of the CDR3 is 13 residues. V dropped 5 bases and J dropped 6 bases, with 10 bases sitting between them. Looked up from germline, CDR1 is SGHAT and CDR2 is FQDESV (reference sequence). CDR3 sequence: CASSLRPPGELFF. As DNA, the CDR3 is TGTGCCAGCAGCCTCCGACCCCCCGGGGAGCTGTTTTTT. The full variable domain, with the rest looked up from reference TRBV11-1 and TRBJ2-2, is EAEVAQSPRYKITEKSQAVAFWCDPISGHATLYWYRQILGQGPELLVQFQDESVVDDSQLPKDRFSAERLKGVDSTLKIQPAELGDSAMYLCASSLRPPGELFFGEGSRLTVL.

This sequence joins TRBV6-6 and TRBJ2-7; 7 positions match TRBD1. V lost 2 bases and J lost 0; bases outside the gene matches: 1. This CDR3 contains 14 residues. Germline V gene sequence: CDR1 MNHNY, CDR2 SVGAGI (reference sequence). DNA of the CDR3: TGTGCCAGCAGTTACGGGGACAGCTCCTACGAGCAGTACTTC. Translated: CASSYGDSSYEQYF.

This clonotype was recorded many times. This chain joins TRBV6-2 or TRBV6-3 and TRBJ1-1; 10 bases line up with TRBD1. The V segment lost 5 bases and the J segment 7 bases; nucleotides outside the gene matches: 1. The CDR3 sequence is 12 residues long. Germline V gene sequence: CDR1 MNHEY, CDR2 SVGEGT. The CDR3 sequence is CASSGQGGEAFF. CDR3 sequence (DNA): TGTGCCAGCAGTGGACAGGGGGGTGAAGCTTTCTTT.

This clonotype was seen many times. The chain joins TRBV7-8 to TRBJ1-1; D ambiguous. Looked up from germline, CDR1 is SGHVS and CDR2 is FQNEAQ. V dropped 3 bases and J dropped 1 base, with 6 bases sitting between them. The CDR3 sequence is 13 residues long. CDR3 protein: CASSLGKNTEAFF. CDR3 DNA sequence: TGTGCCAGCAGCTTGGGCAAGAACACTGAAGCTTTCTTT.